This T cell receptor (beta chain) was identified during a study of blood T cell repertoires in COVID-19. The overall study: COVID-19 samples, acute and convalescent, were from the United States, Italy and Spain. Sources were T cells, B-cell-depleted T cells, or PBMCs; the material itself was cDNA or gDNA.

Original handling: Estimation of nucleated cell counts was performed using reference gene primer amplification. The method was immunoSEQ multiplex PCR; TCRdb's version includes in-frame clones alone and lacks a portion of them. V and J calls plus clone size are reproduced from that table; the DNA served to infer D and trimming. The sample holds about 210,000 clones; 85% are singletons and the top ten take under 2.5%. Trimming shortened V by 1 base and J by 8 bases, and 12 bases separated the two germline ends. Germline CDR1 and CDR2: SEHNR and FQNEAQ (reference sequence). This CDR3 has 14 residues. The sample consisted of peripheral blood. This receptor was identified in a woman between 70 and 85 years old with COVID-19, enrolled during active disease. The V and J genes are TRBV7-9 and TRBJ2-1, with D tentatively TRBD1 (6 bases). The CDR3 reads CASSLGRGGDEQFF. CDR3 sequence (DNA): TGTGCCAGCAGCTTAGGCAGGGGTGGTGATGAGCAGTTCTTC.